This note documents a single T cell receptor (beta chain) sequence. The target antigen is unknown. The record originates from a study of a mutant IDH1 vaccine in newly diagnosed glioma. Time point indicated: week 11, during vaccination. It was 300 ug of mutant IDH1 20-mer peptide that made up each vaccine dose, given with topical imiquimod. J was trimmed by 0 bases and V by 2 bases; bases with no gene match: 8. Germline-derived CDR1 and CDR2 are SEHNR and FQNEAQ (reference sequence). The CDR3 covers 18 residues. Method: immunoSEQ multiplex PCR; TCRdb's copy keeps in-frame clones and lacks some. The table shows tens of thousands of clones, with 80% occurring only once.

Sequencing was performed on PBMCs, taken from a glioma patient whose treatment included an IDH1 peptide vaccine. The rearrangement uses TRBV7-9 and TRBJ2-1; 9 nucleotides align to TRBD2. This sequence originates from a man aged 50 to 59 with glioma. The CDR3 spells CASSLTFAGGSSYNEQFF. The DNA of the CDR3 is TGTGCCAGCAGCTTAACCTTTGCGGGAGGGAGCTCCTACAATGAGCAGTTCTTC.